This T cell receptor beta chain emerged from a study of cytomegalovirus exposure and HLA in healthy donors (dated by TCRdb to 2016 to 2017). Notes on the research overall: An earlier analysis of approximately 600 of the donors reported about 250 Gb of sequence data and some 120 million unique TCR beta sequences from roughly 180 million T cells. An early release covering roughly 640 HLA-typed donors comprised 300 to 350 gigabases of sequencing data and tens of millions of unique TCR sequences. Of the approximately 400 genotyped donors, roughly 80% fell in the genetic ancestry cluster associated with self-reported Caucasian donors. The study aimed to test whether cataloging public T cell receptors could reveal signatures of past pathogen exposure. The study used immunosequencing to profile the T cell repertoires of more than 650 subjects and linked those repertoires to cytomegalovirus serostatus. In addition to the first cohort of approximately 650 subjects, a separate validation cohort of approximately 130 different subjects was used. To predict cytomegalovirus infection status, the study brought together high-throughput TCR immunosequencing, statistical association of individual TCRs with disease status, and machine learning. A later analysis re-examined previously published TCR beta repertoires from 610 or so donors and added high-resolution HLA genotyping to investigate patterns of TCR occurrence. The later analysis used no new phenotypic data to find candidate immune exposures, relying instead on TCR beta sequences and their occurrence across donors. An earlier analysis of several hundred of the donors applied high-throughput TCR beta sequencing to assess whether each TCR beta V gene segment acted as functional or pseudogenic. Donor age, sex, ethnicity and CMV serostatus were collected together with the repertoire data. In a later genetic analysis, genome-wide SNP genotypes for about 55% of the roughly 700 donors were used, and that subset was treated as a discovery cohort. Every discovery cohort repertoire had been produced on one sequencing platform. HLA typing included class I and class II loci at four-digit resolution. Typing coverage varied by locus: roughly 620-640 donors for A, B, C, DRB1 and DQB1; 500 to 550 for DQA1; about 590 for DPA1; approximately 490 for DPB1. About five DR-DQ haplotypes were handled as single units for association and clustering, since linkage in the cohort was strong. Among several hundred genotyped donors of the cohort, an average of roughly 230,000 unique TCR beta nucleotide sequences was sequenced per donor, of which roughly 18% were non-productive.

Library construction relied on the immunoSEQ multiplex PCR assay. For the multiplex PCR, a mixture combining 60 forward primers for TCR Vbeta segments and 13 reverse primers for TCR Jbeta segments was used. The CDR3 region of rearranged TCR beta genes was amplified from genomic DNA with a multiplex PCR assay. Amplified TCR beta libraries were sequenced as 87-base-pair reads on the Illumina HiSeq System. The study's own analysis went as follows. In a later analysis, some 80 million unique TCR beta chains were counted across the 500 to 700 repertoires, and roughly 10 million of these chains were shared by at least two donors. To remove PCR and sequencing errors, raw reads were error-corrected and collapsed into unique sequences using a nearest-neighbor algorithm that merged closely related sequences. To assign V, D and J gene segments, CDR3 sequences were aligned to IMGT reference sequences. For a sequence to be retained, a match of at least six nucleotides to both a V gene segment and a J gene segment was required. A rearrangement counted as productive if the CDR3 had no stop codons and remained in frame with V and J, and every other rearrangement counted as non-productive. Following IMGT convention, CDR3 was defined as the stretch from the second conserved V-encoded cysteine to the conserved J-encoded phenylalanine. In an earlier analysis of around 640 of the donors, sequences lacking an unambiguous match to a single V gene segment were excluded. An earlier analysis of fewer than 750 of the donors called V segments functional above 56.7% productive rearrangements and segregating when the between-donor standard deviation exceeded 5%. A statistical classification framework was built to diagnose cytomegalovirus status from the catalog of TCR beta chain sequences. V and J gene assignment, in a later analysis, came from comparing TCR nucleotide sequences with IMGT/GENE-DB human TR gene sequences. A later analysis assigned CDR3 sequences and most-parsimonious VDJ recombination scenarios with the TCRdist pipeline. In a later analysis, each TCR beta chain was defined by its CDR3 amino acid sequence together with its V-gene family, and reads without a unique V-gene family were excluded. In a later analysis, fewer than 600 highly shared, low-generation-probability nucleotide sequences were removed to address suspected cross-contamination and a sequencing artifact. In a later analysis, a clonal expansion index for each public chain was calculated from normalized within-repertoire ranks of inferred template counts. A later analysis computed generation probabilities with a VDJ recombination model fitted to out-of-frame rearrangements, and checked the results against IGoR. In a later analysis, hypergeometric tests were used to score TCR-TCR, TCR-HLA and TCR-CMV co-occurrence, with a repertoire-size bias correction applied to TCR pairs. A later analysis estimated false discovery rates by permuting HLA or CMV assignments 20 times. A later analysis grouped co-occurring TCRs with DBSCAN, adding TCRdist sequence similarity when clustering within HLA-allele-positive subsets. For co-occurrence clustering, repertoires with fewer than 30,000 or more than 120,000 public chains were excluded, along with about five repertoires with anomalous nucleotide sharing. The immuneACCESS repertoire file appears here via TCRdb, limited to in-frame rearrangements. These files lack a portion of the clones; in checked studies, under half of the deficit traces to unresolved V genes, and the cause of the others is not known. That table is the source of V, J and clone size, and D and trimming were worked out from the DNA. This sample gives over 70,000 clones in total; roughly 80% of them show up just once. Approximately 31% of the sample goes to the ten largest clones.

A remark on this clone: There is no known antigen for this receptor. Base qualities are missing; no much larger clone stands one base away.

Here is what the overall study found, with its caveats: The 87-base-pair reads could not distinguish some IMGT-functional V segments, including TRBV6-2 and TRBV6-3, so those segments were excluded. In the study, approximately 150 TCR beta chains were listed as associated with cytomegalovirus. An earlier analysis of approximately 570 of the donors showed that most TCR beta V segments appeared in productive rearrangements either about 90% or about 30% of the time, which broadly matched IMGT annotations. Correlated functional status among segregating V segments might reflect linkage disequilibrium, but an unknown experimental factor could not be ruled out. In both the original and validation cohorts, the classifier was reported to diagnose cytomegalovirus status with high specificity and sensitivity. Assigning TCR associations to individual alleles was difficult when HLA alleles, especially DR and DQ, strongly co-occurred. Roughly 15 rarely observed V segments, including chromosome 9 orphons, were excluded from the earlier analysis of a few hundred of the donors because counts were too low. V-gene and J-gene trimming of TCR beta chains was associated with a missense DCLRE1C variant in a later genetic analysis, and the association was replicated in an independent cohort. Immune exposure information for the cohort was limited to CMV serostatus. In vitro tests confirmed that a few of the cytomegalovirus-associated TCR beta chains recognize cytomegalovirus antigens. In a later analysis, TCR association rates were found to vary across HLA loci, with the most associated TCRs seen for DRB1 alleles and the fewest for HLA-C alleles. According to the authors, the approach could potentially be generalized to other disease states and immunological phenotypes. A further reported finding was that TCR beta sequences accurately predicted the HLA-A and HLA-B alleles for most subjects in the first cohort. According to a later analysis, most CMV-associated TCR beta chains appeared to be HLA-restricted, and the HLA associations seemed to be driven largely by CMV exposure. According to a later genetic analysis, donors in an Asian-associated ancestry cluster had fewer N-insertions in productive TCRs than the roughly 660-donor mean. Because some donors lacked HLA typing at each locus, the association tests relied only on the typed subset. Across donors, most TCR sequences were observed very rarely, whereas some public TCRs were present in many individuals. At a false discovery rate of 0.05, a later analysis linked 16,000 or so TCR beta sequences to specific HLA alleles. A later analysis found that HLA-associated TCR beta chains were more clonally expanded and had lower generation probabilities than equally common non-associated chains. A cluster of highly shared sequence variants was judged likely to be a technical artifact of the sequencing pipeline. A later analysis reported that several top co-occurrence clusters appeared linked to parvovirus B19, influenza, CMV and Epstein-Barr virus. In this cohort, only TCR beta chains were sequenced, and detectable features were limited by the absence of alpha or paired-chain data. Presence/absence analyses assumed roughly uniform sequencing depth across donors, an assumption that may not hold.

In total, fewer than 750 healthy bone marrow donors made up the cohort. Cohort members were all nominally healthy when sampled, although unrecorded immune exposures were likely present. The donor was CMV seropositive and belonged to the group of 250 to 350 seropositive cohort members. A peripheral blood sample was collected from each donor, and TCR beta sequencing was performed on peripheral blood mononuclear cells. The Qiagen DNeasy Blood Extraction Kit was used to extract genomic DNA from the blood cell samples. V is cut back by 5 bases and J by 3 bases, with 7 bases in the junction unmatched. From the germline V gene (reference sequence), CDR1 is SGHAT and CDR2 is FQDESV. The CDR3 sequence holds 16 residues, the cysteine and phenylalanine included. Only CDR3 DNA is held: 48 bases, read in frame from base 1.

The sequenced sample was PBMCs. The chain links TRBV11-1 with TRBJ2-2; 9 junctional bases match TRBD2. The origin of this receptor is a middle-aged man in good health and CMV-seropositive. For the CDR3, the sequence is CASSPYSGRYTGELFF. The sequenced DNA is TGTGCCAGCAGCCCGTACAGCGGGAGGTACACCGGGGAGCTGTTTTTT.